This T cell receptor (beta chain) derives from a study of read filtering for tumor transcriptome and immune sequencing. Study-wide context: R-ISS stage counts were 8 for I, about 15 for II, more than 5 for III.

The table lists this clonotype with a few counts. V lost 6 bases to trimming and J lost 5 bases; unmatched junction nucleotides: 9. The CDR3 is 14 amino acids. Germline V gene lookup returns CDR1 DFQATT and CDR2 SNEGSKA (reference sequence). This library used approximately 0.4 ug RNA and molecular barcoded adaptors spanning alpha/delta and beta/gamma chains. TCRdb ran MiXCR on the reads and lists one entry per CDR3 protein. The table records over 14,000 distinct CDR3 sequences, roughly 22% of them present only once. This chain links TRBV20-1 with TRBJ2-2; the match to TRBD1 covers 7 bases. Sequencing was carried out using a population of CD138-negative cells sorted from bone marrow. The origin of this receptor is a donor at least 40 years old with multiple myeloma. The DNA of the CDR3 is TGCAGTGCGGAACGACAGGGTTTAACCGGGGAGCTGTTTTTT. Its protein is CSAERQGLTGELFF.